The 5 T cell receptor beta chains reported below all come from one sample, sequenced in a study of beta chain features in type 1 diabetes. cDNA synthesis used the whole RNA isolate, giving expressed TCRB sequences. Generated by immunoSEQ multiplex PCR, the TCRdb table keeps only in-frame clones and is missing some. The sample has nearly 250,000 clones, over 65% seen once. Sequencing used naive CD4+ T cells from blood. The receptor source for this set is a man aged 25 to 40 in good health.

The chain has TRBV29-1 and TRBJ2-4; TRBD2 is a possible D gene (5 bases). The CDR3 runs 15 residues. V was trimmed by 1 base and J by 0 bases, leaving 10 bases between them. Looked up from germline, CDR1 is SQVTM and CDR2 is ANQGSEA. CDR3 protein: CSVEVRGPAKNIQYF. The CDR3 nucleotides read TGCAGCGTTGAAGTTCGAGGGCCAGCCAAAAACATTCAGTACTTC.

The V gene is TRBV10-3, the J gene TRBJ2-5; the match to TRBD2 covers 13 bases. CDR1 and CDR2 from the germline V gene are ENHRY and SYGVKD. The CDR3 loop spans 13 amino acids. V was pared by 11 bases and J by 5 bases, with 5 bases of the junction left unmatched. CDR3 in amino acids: CASGLAGAETQYF. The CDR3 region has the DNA TGTGCCTCAGGACTAGCGGGAGCCGAGACCCAGTACTTC.

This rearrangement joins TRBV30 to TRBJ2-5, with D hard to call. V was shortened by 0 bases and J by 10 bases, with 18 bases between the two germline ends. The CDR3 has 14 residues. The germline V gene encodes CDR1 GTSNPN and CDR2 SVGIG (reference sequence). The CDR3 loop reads CAWSVRGGSGGQYF. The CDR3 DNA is TGTGCCTGGAGTGTACGCGGTGGGTCTGGTGGCCAGTACTTC.

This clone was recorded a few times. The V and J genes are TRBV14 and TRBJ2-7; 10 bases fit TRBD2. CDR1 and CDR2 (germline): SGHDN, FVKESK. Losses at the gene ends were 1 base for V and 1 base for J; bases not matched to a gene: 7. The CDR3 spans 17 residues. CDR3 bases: TGTGCCAGCAGCCAAGGGCGTGGACTAGCGGAGTCCTACGAGCAGTACTTC. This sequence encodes CASSQGRGLAESYEQYF.

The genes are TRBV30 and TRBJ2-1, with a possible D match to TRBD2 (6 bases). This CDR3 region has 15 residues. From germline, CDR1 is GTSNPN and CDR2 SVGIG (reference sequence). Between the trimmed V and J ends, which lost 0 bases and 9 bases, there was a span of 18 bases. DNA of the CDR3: TGTGCCTGGAGTGTATTCGGGACTGGAGACAGTGAGCAGTTCTTC. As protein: CAWSVFGTGDSEQFF. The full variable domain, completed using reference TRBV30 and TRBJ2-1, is SQTIHQWPATLVQPVGSPLSLECTVEGTSNPNLYWYRQAAGRGLQLLFYSVGIGQISSEVPQNLSASRPQDRQFILSSKKLLLSDSGFYLCAWSVFGTGDSEQFFGPGTRLTVL.